Listed below are T cell receptor beta chains from one sample, sequenced in a study of blood T cell repertoires in COVID-19. Using immunoSEQ multiplex PCR, the repertoire was profiled, and TCRdb retains in-frame clones only, with some absent. Of 250,000 or so clones in the sample, 82% were seen once. The sample taken for sequencing was peripheral blood. The source of these receptors is a woman aged 80 or over with acute or convalescent COVID-19. CDR3s include the opening cysteine and the closing phenylalanine or tryptophan. A D gene is named only where the DNA matches it firmly. Only part of the rows carry a size: once, few, many, or a class if the clone is expanded.

TRBD2 TRBJ2-5 TRBV15 NA CATRRGSVSETQYF TGTGCCACCAGGCGGGGGAGCGTCTCGGAGACCCAGTACTTC
NA TRBJ1-5 TRBV6-1 NA CASSEVQQPQHF TGTGCCAGCAGTGAAGTCCAACAGCCCCAGCATTTT
NA TRBJ2-2 TRBV7-9 NA CASSRGQGYTGELFF TGTGCCAGCAGTAGGGGCCAGGGGTATACCGGGGAGCTGTTTTTT
TRBD1 TRBJ2-7 TRBV28 NA CASSYRGLRDEQYF TGTGCCAGCAGTTACAGGGGGCTGAGGGACGAGCAGTACTTC
TRBD1 TRBJ2-7 TRBV7-8 NA CASSDSGTGFFEQYF TGTGCCAGCAGCGACTCCGGGACAGGGTTTTTCGAGCAGTACTTC
TRBD1 TRBJ1-1 TRBV29-1 NA CSAGTGMNTEAFF TGCAGCGCTGGGACAGGGATGAACACTGAAGCTTTCTTT
NA TRBJ1-1 TRBV19 once CASSIDLGLGNTEAFF TGTGCCAGTAGTATAGATCTGGGACTCGGGAACACTGAAGCTTTCTTT
TRBD1 TRBJ2-1 TRBV3-1/TRBV3-2 NA CASSQTGVPSYNEQFF TGTGCCAGCAGCCAGACAGGGGTCCCCTCCTACAATGAGCAGTTCTTC
TRBD1 TRBJ2-7 TRBV7-2 NA CASSLRPGTAYEQYF TGTGCCAGCAGCTTACGCCCCGGGACAGCCTACGAGCAGTACTTC
NA TRBJ2-7 TRBV19 NA CASSPVDSLTYEQYF TGTGCCAGTAGCCCCGTGGACAGTCTGACCTACGAGCAGTACTTC
NA TRBJ1-2 TRBV6-1 NA CASSDRTVSGYTF TGTGCCAGCAGTGACCGGACAGTAAGTGGCTACACCTTC
NA TRBJ1-6 TRBV12-2 NA CASRVGWDSPLHF TGTGCAAGTCGCGTGGGCTGGGATTCACCCCTCCACTTT
NA TRBJ2-5 TRBV11-3 NA CASSLDAGPRETQYF TGTGCCAGCAGCTTAGACGCAGGGCCCAGAGAGACCCAGTACTTC
NA TRBJ1-1 TRBV7-2 NA CASSQLTENTEAFF TGTGCCAGCAGCCAACTGACAGAGAACACTGAAGCTTTCTTT
TRBD1 TRBJ2-3 TRBV5-1 NA CASSEGGTGGTDTQYF TGCGCCAGCAGCGAAGGGGGGACAGGGGGCACAGATACGCAGTATTTT
NA TRBJ1-2 TRBV5-1 once CASSPNHGGGAQGYTF TGCGCCAGCAGCCCTAACCACGGTGGGGGGGCGCAGGGCTACACCTTC
TRBD1 TRBJ1-1 TRBV29-1 NA CSVRQGSPNTEAFF TGCAGCGTTCGACAGGGCTCCCCGAACACTGAAGCTTTCTTT
NA TRBJ2-3 TRBV6-5 once CASSPQGRTDTQYF TGTGCCAGCAGTCCCCAGGGTAGGACAGATACGCAGTATTTT
TRBD1 TRBJ1-2 TRBV24-1 NA CATSDPRGRHGYTF TGTGCCACCAGTGATCCCAGGGGGCGTCATGGCTACACCTTC
NA TRBJ2-7 TRBV6-2/TRBV6-3 NA CASSPLHRGASYEQYF TGTGCCAGCAGCCCCTTACATCGGGGGGCTTCCTACGAGCAGTACTTC
TRBD2 TRBJ2-1 TRBV6-2/TRBV6-3 NA CASSTPLAGSYNEQFF TGTGCCAGCAGCACCCCGCTAGCGGGGTCCTACAATGAGCAGTTCTTC
NA TRBJ1-2 TRBV5-4 NA CASSPGGGSGYTF TGTGCCAGCAGCCCCGGGGGTGGGTCCGGCTACACCTTC
NA TRBJ2-5 TRBV5-1 NA CASSPQGRTTQETQYF TGCGCCAGCAGCCCCCAGGGAAGGACTACTCAAGAGACCCAGTACTTC
NA TRBJ2-1 TRBV5-1 NA CASSPLSGTGSYNEQFF TGCGCCAGCAGCCCCCTCTCGGGGACTGGCTCCTACAATGAGCAGTTCTTC
NA TRBJ1-5 TRBV12-3/TRBV12-4 NA CASGTQINQPQHF TGTGCCAGCGGGACTCAAATCAATCAGCCCCAGCATTTT
NA TRBJ1-1 TRBV5-6 few CASSFDSEAFF TGTGCCAGCAGCTTTGACAGTGAAGCTTTCTTT
NA TRBJ1-1 TRBV18 few CASSPPGGNTEAFF TGTGCCAGCTCACCACCCGGCGGGAACACTGAAGCTTTCTTT
NA TRBJ2-2 TRBV20-1 NA CSASAGTGELFF TGCAGTGCTAGTGCGGGAACCGGGGAGCTGTTTTTT
TRBD1 TRBJ2-4 TRBV11-3 NA CASSIGQGAKNIQYF TGTGCCAGCAGCATAGGACAGGGTGCCAAAAACATTCAGTACTTC
NA TRBJ1-1 TRBV5-1 NA CASSLASREAEAFF TGCGCCAGCAGCTTGGCCTCAAGGGAGGCTGAAGCTTTCTTT
NA TRBJ1-2 TRBV21-1 NA CASSKVPTSNYGYTF TGTGCCAGCAGCAAAGTACCGACAAGCAACTATGGCTACACCTTC
TRBD2 TRBJ2-7 TRBV4-2 NA CASSQSGTSANSYEQYF TGTGCCAGCAGCCAGTCCGGGACTAGCGCAAACTCCTACGAGCAGTACTTC
TRBD1 TRBJ1-4 TRBV7-6 NA CASSLGGQGASEKLFF TGTGCCAGCAGCTTAGGCGGACAGGGGGCGAGTGAAAAACTGTTTTTT
TRBD2 TRBJ2-1 TRBV28 NA CASSTAGLGIERVDEQFF TGTGCCAGCTCTACGGCGGGACTAGGCATAGAGAGGGTGGATGAGCAGTTCTTC
NA TRBJ2-7 TRBV7-2 NA CASSRVQGDEQYF TGTGCCAGCAGCCGCGTACAGGGAGACGAGCAGTACTTC
NA TRBJ1-6 TRBV28 NA CASSFSQSYSPLHF TGTGCCAGCAGTTTTAGCCAGAGTTATTCACCCCTCCACTTT
NA TRBJ2-3 TRBV18 NA CASSPPSTSDTQYF TGTGCCAGCTCACCACCAAGCACCTCAGATACGCAGTATTTT
TRBD1 TRBJ2-7 TRBV5-6 NA CASSGDRVKAYEQYF TGTGCCAGCAGCGGGGACAGGGTAAAGGCCTACGAGCAGTACTTC
NA TRBJ2-7 TRBV3-1/TRBV3-2 NA CASSAGQQSYEQYF TGTGCCAGCAGCGCGGGACAGCAATCCTACGAGCAGTACTTC
NA TRBJ2-7 TRBV2 NA CASRQTPGSYEQYF TGTGCCAGCAGACAAACGCCGGGATCCTACGAGCAGTACTTC
TRBD1 TRBJ1-1 TRBV6-5 NA CASSYNRGLNTEAFF TGTGCCAGCAGTTATAACAGGGGACTGAACACTGAAGCTTTCTTT
TRBD1 TRBJ1-1 TRBV4-1 NA CASSQRQGSTEAFF TGCGCCAGCAGCCAACGACAGGGTTCCACTGAAGCTTTCTTT
NA TRBJ1-1 TRBV30 once CAWTRELNTEAFF TGTGCCTGGACCAGGGAATTGAACACTGAAGCTTTCTTT
NA TRBJ2-4 TRBV21-1 NA CASKQTDQLAKNIQYF TGTGCCAGCAAACAGACAGATCAGCTAGCCAAAAACATTCAGTACTTC
TRBD2 TRBJ2-7 TRBV6-2/TRBV6-3 NA CASSYSSGASYEQYF TGTGCCAGCAGTTACTCGAGCGGGGCGTCCTACGAGCAGTACTTC
TRBD2 TRBJ2-7 TRBV7-9 NA CASSLSGGLYEQYF TGTGCCAGCAGCTTGTCGGGGGGTCTCTACGAGCAGTACTTC
NA TRBJ1-1 TRBV5-6 NA CASSFRRTEAEAFF TGTGCCAGCAGCTTTAGGCGGACAGAAGCTGAAGCTTTCTTT
TRBD1 TRBJ1-2 TRBV3-1/TRBV3-2 few CASSQLYRGIYGYTF TGTGCCAGCAGCCAACTTTACAGGGGTATCTATGGCTACACCTTC
NA TRBJ2-1 TRBV10-3 once CAISEYSNEQFF TGTGCCATCAGTGAATACAGCAATGAGCAGTTCTTC
NA TRBJ1-5 TRBV4-2 NA CASSTDSNQPQHF TGTGCCAGCAGTACTGATAGCAATCAGCCCCAGCATTTT
NA TRBJ2-5 TRBV4-1 NA CASSQDVADQETQYF TGCGCCAGCAGCCAAGATGTGGCAGACCAAGAGACCCAGTACTTC